This T cell receptor beta chain originates from a study of breast tumors, draining lymph nodes, adjacent tissues. Study-level results: Data fit most tumor T cells coming from lymph node, expanding in tumor.

The germline V gene encodes CDR1 MDHEN and CDR2 SYDVKM. The CDR3 runs to 17 residues. Losses at the gene ends were 5 bases for V and 0 bases for J; bases not matched to a gene: 8. Using its own MiXCR run on the multiplex PCR reads, TCRdb lists one record per CDR3 protein. The sample lists some 130,000 distinct CDR3 sequences, 15% to 20% occurring once. To note about this clonotype: What it binds is unknown.

Breast cancer patients provided tissue from their axillary draining lymph nodes. Sequenced: axillary lymph node tissue. The origin of this receptor is a female donor with breast cancer. Some clones in this sample may be carry-over from other donors' samples. This sequence joins TRBV28 and TRBJ2-3; TRBD2 matches at 10 bases. CDR3 sequence: CASSAGTSATSTDTQYF. The CDR3 coding sequence is TGTGCCAGCAGTGCCGGGACTAGCGCGACTAGCACAGATACGCAGTATTTT.